Many counts were recorded for the clone carrying this T cell receptor beta chain. Antigen unknown. This entry is derived from a study of identical twins. Whole-study findings and limits: Reduced insertions were recorded for abundant cord blood beta clonotypes, with no such pattern in memory repertoires. The conclusions drew on cross-sectional statistical analysis instead of tracking the same donors. For monozygotic twins, models underestimated out-of-frame TCR alpha sharing.

V was shortened by 4 bases and J by 7 bases, with 11 bases between the two germline ends. Germline V gene lookup returns CDR1 SGHRS and CDR2 YFSETQ. CDR3 length: 13 residues. TCRdb reprocessed the 5' RACE reads via MiXCR and lists one record per CDR3 protein. The sample has about 570,000 distinct CDR3 sequences, just under 10% seen once. This sample was also put to use in a study of yellow fever vaccine responses in identical twins. From that report: Twins' vaccine T cell responses were reported to seem partly convergent and partly personalized.

The chain carries TRBV5-1 and TRBJ1-4; possibly TRBD1 for D (5 bases). What was sequenced was PBMCs. The sequence was obtained from a woman in her late teens or twenties in good health. CDR3: CASSQGRTEKLFF. CDR3 coding DNA: TGCGCCAGCAGCCAGGGTCGGACTGAAAAACTGTTTTTT. Combining the CDR3 with reference TRBV5-1 and TRBJ1-4 gives the whole variable domain KAGVTQTPRYLIKTRGQQVTLSCSPISGHRSVSWYQQTPGQGLQFLFEYFSETQRNKGNFPGRFSGRQFSNSRSEMNVSTLELGDSALYLCASSQGRTEKLFFGSGTQLSVL.